The T cell receptor beta chain described here comes from a study of T cell responses to AZD1222 COVID-19 vaccine. Turning to the study itself: Second doses at about 4 or about 12 weeks were pooled.

Study conclusions and caveats: Possibly, clonal diversity was underestimated; donors were largely white British and included more females. Baseline seropositives among AZD1222 recipients totaled only five to seven.

Clones were sequenced by immunoSEQ multiplex PCR, and TCRdb holds only the in-frame ones, with some missing. The data contain roughly 110,000 clones, roughly 88% of them singletons. In the case of this clone: Its antigen is unknown.

The germline V gene has CDR1 LGHNA and CDR2 YNFKEQ. The J segment lost 8 bases and the V segment lost 4 bases, leaving 8 bases of the junction unmatched. The CDR3 has 14 amino acids. The rearrangement uses TRBV4-2 and TRBJ2-1, with 7 nucleotides matching TRBD2. The starting material was peripheral blood, obtained on day 0 of AZD1222 vaccination. The origin of this receptor is an adult in good health. The CDR3 loop is CASSPGEGRDEQFF. DNA of the CDR3: TGTGCCAGCAGCCCGGGGGAGGGGAGGGATGAGCAGTTCTTC.